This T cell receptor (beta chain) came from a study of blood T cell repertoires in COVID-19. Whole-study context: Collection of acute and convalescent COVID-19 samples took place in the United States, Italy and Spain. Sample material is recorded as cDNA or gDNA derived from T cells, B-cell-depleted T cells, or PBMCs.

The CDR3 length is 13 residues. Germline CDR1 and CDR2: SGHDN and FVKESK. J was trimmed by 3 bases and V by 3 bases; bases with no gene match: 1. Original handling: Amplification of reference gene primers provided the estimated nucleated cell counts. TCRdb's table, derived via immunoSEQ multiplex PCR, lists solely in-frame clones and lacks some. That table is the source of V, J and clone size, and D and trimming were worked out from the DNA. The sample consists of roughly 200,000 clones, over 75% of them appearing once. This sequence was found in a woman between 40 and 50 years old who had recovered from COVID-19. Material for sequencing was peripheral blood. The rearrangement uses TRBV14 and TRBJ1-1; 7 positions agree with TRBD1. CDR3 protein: CASSHDRDTEAFF. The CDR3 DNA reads TGTGCCAGCAGCCATGACAGGGACACTGAAGCTTTCTTT. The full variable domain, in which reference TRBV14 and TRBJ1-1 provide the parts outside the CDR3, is EAGVTQFPSHSVIEKGQTVTLRCDPISGHDNLYWYRRVMGKEIKFLLHFVKESKQDESGMPNNRFLAERTGGTYSTLKVQPAELEDSGVYFCASSHDRDTEAFFGQGTRLTVV.